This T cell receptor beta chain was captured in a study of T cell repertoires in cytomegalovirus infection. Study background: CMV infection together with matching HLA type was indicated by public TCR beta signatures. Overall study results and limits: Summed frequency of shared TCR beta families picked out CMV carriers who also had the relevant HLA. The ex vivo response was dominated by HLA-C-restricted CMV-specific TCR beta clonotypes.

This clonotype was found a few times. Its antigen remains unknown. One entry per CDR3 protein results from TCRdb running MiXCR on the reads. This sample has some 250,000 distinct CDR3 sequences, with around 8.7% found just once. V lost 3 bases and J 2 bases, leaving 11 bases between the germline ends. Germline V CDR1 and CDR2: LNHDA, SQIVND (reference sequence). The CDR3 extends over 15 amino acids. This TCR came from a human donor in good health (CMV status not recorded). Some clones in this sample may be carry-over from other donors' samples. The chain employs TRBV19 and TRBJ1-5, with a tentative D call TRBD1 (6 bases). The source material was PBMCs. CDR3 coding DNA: TGTGCCAGTAGTATCGGCAGGGGTGGCAATCAGCCCCAGCATTTT. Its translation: CASSIGRGGNQPQHF.